The entry that follows covers one TCR beta chain sequence. The CDR3 consists of 15 residues. Germline assignment: CDR1 SGHDT and CDR2 YYEEEE. Losses at the gene ends were 3 bases for V and 7 bases for J; bases not matched to a gene: 11. The table came from immunoSEQ multiplex PCR; TCRdb's copy has only in-frame clones and leaves some out. Of about 190,000 clones listed, around 79% are singletons. This record comes from a study of blood T cell repertoires in COVID-19. Across the study: Samples of COVID-19 (acute and convalescent) were obtained from the United States, Italy and Spain. Sources were T cells, B-cell-depleted T cells, or PBMCs; the material itself was cDNA or gDNA.

This sequence joins TRBV5-6 and TRBJ2-7; 9 bases are shared with TRBD1. The sequence was obtained from a man aged 50-59 years who had recovered from COVID-19. Sequenced input: peripheral blood. Written as DNA, the CDR3 is TGTGCCAGCAGCTATCCCGGGACAGGGTCTGAGGAGCAGTACTTC. Protein product: CASSYPGTGSEEQYF.